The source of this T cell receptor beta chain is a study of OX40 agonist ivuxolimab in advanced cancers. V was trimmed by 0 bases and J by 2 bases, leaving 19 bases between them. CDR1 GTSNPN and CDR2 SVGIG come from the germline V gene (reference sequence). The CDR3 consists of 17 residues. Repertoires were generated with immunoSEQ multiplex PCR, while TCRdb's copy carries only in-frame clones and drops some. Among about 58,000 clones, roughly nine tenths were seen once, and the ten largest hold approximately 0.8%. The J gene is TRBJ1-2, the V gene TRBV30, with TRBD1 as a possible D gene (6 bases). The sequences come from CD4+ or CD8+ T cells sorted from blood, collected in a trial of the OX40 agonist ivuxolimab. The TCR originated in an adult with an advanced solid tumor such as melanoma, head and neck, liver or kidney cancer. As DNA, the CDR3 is TGTGCCTGGAGTGTAAAGGTGCAGGGGCCCCGAAACTATGGCTACACCTTC. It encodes CAWSVKVQGPRNYGYTF.